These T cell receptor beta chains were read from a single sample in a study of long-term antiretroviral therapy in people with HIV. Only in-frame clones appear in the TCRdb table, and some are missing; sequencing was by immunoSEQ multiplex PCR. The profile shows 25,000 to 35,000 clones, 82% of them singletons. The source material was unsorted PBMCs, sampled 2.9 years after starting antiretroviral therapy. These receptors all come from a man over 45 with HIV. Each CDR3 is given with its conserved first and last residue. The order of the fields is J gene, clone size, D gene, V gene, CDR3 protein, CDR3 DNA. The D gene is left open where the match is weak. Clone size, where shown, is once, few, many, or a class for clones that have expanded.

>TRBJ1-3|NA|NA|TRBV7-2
CASSPGVGNTIYF
TGTGCCAGCAGCCCAGGGGTTGGAAACACCATATATTTT
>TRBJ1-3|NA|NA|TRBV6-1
CASSMTASSGNTIYF
TGTGCCAGCAGTATGACAGCGAGCTCTGGAAACACCATATATTTT
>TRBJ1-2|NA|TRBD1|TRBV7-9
CASSLTGGSNYGYTF
TGTGCCAGCAGTTTGACAGGGGGATCCAACTATGGCTACACCTTC
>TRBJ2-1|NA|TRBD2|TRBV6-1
CASSARPGLAGDEQFF
TGTGCCAGCAGTGCACGACCGGGACTAGCGGGCGATGAGCAGTTCTTC
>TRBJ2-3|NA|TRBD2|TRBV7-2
CASSLGTSGADTQYF
TGTGCCAGCAGCTTAGGGACTAGCGGGGCAGATACGCAGTATTTT
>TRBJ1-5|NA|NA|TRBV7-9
CASSVTASNQPQHF
TGTGCCAGCAGCGTGACAGCTAGCAATCAGCCCCAGCATTTT
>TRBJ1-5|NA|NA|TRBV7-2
CASSLGRRQFNQPQHF
TGTGCCAGCAGCTTAGGACGTCGACAGTTCAATCAGCCCCAGCATTTT
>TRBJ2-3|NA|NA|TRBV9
CASSGPVGTQYF
TGTGCCAGCAGCGGACCTGTGGGGACGCAGTATTTT
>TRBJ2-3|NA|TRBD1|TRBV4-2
CASSPTGTGKDTQYF
TGTGCCAGCAGCCCTACCGGGACAGGGAAAGATACGCAGTATTTT
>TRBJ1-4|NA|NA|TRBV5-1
CASSLASSTNEKLFF
TGCGCCAGCAGCTTGGCATCCTCAACTAATGAAAAACTGTTTTTT
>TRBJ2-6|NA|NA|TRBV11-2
CASSLLSGANVLTF
TGTGCCAGCAGCTTGTTGTCAGGGGCCAACGTCCTGACTTTC
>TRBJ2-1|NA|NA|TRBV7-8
CASSFGGLYNEQFF
TGTGCCAGCAGCTTTGGGGGGCTCTACAATGAGCAGTTCTTC
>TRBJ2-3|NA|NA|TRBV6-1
CASSEVVWVVVTSWGTDTQYF
TGTGCCAGCAGTGAAGTAGTTTGGGTAGTGGTGACTTCGTGGGGAACAGATACGCAGTATTTT
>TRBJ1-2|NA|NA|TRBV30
CAWTPWARASYGYTF
TGTGCCTGGACCCCCTGGGCGCGGGCATCCTATGGCTACACCTTC
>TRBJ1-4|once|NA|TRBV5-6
CASSLGRRNEKLFF
TGTGCCAGCAGCTTGGGTCGGCGAAATGAAAAACTGTTTTTT
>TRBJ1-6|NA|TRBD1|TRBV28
CASSLGQGHSPLHF
TGTGCCAGCAGTTTAGGACAGGGGCATTCACCCCTCCACTTT